This entry concerns a single T cell receptor (beta chain). V was pared by 2 bases and J by 3 bases, with 6 bases of the junction left unmatched. The germline V gene has CDR1 SGDLS and CDR2 YYNGEE. The CDR3 totals 15 residues. The data belong to a study of shared T cell receptors in the human thymus. Some clones are missing from TCRdb's copy, which holds only in-frame ones; the method was immunoSEQ multiplex PCR. The data contain over 450,000 clones, roughly 74% of them singletons. These data are also associated with another study on human thymus T cells. That study reports: Corrective surgery for congenital heart defects was being performed on the healthy Finnish infants who served as donors. The thymus was resected at corrective cardiac surgery. Thymic and blood repertoires appeared to display a bias in their usage of V and J genes. Thymic repertoires overlap heavily among unrelated individuals, related research has reported.

Sequencing was carried out using thymocytes. This clonotype was sampled from a boy younger than two with a congenital heart defect. This chain joins TRBV9 and TRBJ2-3; TRBD2 matches 7 bases. The CDR3 loop reads CASSVGRGRTDTQYF. The CDR3, as DNA: TGTGCCAGCAGCGTTGGTCGCGGGAGAACAGATACGCAGTATTTT.